What follows are 29 T cell receptor beta chains derived from one specimen sequenced in a study of cytomegalovirus exposure and HLA in healthy donors. The PCR was carried out with 60 Vbeta primers and 13 Jbeta primers. TCRdb's copy holds only in-frame clones and misses some; the assay was immunoSEQ multiplex PCR. The repertoire holds about 110,000 clones, with roughly 79% as singletons. Sequenced input: PBMCs. These TCRs come from a woman aged 25 to 39 in good health and CMV-seronegative.

The chain is built from TRBV28 and TRBJ1-5, with a tentative D call TRBD1 (6 bases). Per germline, CDR1 MDHEN and CDR2 SYDVKM. V was shortened by 1 base and J by 4 bases, with 14 bases between the two germline ends. The CDR3 has 16 amino acids. CDR3 in amino acids: CASSLSLRGGNQPQHF. The CDR3 bases are TGTGCCAGCAGTTTATCACTCAGGGGAGGGAATCAGCCCCAGCATTTT.

The V and J genes are TRBV30 and TRBJ1-1, with D maybe TRBD1 (6 bases). The germline V gene has CDR1 GTSNPN and CDR2 SVGIG (reference sequence). This CDR3 region has 15 residues. Trimming left V 1 base short and J 4 bases short, with 16 bases between. This CDR3 is CAWSGAVRGATEAFF. The DNA of the CDR3 is TGTGCCTGGAGTGGTGCCGTCAGGGGAGCCACTGAAGCTTTCTTT. The full variable domain, with the rest looked up from reference TRBV30 and TRBJ1-1, is SQTIHQWPATLVQPVGSPLSLECTVEGTSNPNLYWYRQAAGRGLQLLFYSVGIGQISSEVPQNLSASRPQDRQFILSSKKLLLSDSGFYLCAWSGAVRGATEAFFGQGTRLTVV.

This clone was recorded once. This sample includes further DNA sequences coding for the same CDR3. The CDR3 DNA follows: TGTGCCAGCTCTCTAGCGGGAGGGCCCTACGAGCAGTACTTC. As protein: CASSLAGGPYEQYF. The rearrangement links TRBV18 to TRBJ2-7; 12 nucleotides line up with TRBD2. With V trimmed by 6 bases and J by 2 bases, 2 bases remained unmatched. This CDR3 contains 14 residues. CDR1 is KGHSH, CDR2 LQKENI, per germline.

About this clone itself: An end of the junction does not agree with germline; a read error may underlie this. V and J are TRBV6-4 and TRBJ1-1; 7 nucleotides agree with TRBD1. CDR1 and CDR2 (germline): MRHNA, SNTAGT. The CDR3 is 13 residues long. The CDR3 coding sequence is TGTGTCAGCAGTGACACAGGGGTGACTGAAGCTTTCTTT. Translated: CVSSDTGVTEAFF.

The chain links TRBV7-9 to TRBJ2-7, with no clear D. CDR1 is SEHNR, CDR2 FQNEAQ, per germline (reference sequence). The CDR3 extends over 18 amino acids. Trimming left V 3 bases short and J 0 bases short, with 21 bases between. The CDR3 sequence is CASSFGFLFESHSYEQYF. Here the CDR3 DNA reads TGTGCCAGCAGCTTTGGTTTCTTGTTCGAGTCCCACTCCTACGAGCAGTACTTC.

V and J are TRBV28 and TRBJ2-5; D perhaps matches TRBD1 (6 bases). This CDR3 has 17 residues. Trimming stripped 2 bases from V and 2 bases from J, with 18 bases between. Germline V gene data show CDR1 as MDHEN and CDR2 as SYDVKM. Here the CDR3 reads CASSLLQGRREQETQYF. CDR3 nucleotide sequence: TGTGCCAGCAGTTTACTGCAGGGGCGTAGGGAACAAGAGACCCAGTACTTC. Full variable domain (outside the CDR3, taken from reference TRBV28 and TRBJ2-5): DVKVTQSSRYLVKRTGEKVFLECVQDMDHENMFWYRQDPGLGLRLIYFSYDVKMKEKGDIPEGYSVSREKKERFSLILESASTNQTSMYLCASSLLQGRREQETQYFGPGTRLLVL.

This CDR3 reads CASSLRRGTTKFYEQYF. The CDR3 nucleotides read TGTGCCAGCAGTTTGCGTCGAGGGACTACCAAATTCTACGAGCAGTACTTC. This chain connects TRBV28 to TRBJ2-7, with 7 bases matching TRBD2. V shed 3 bases and J 3 bases; nucleotides not matched to a gene: 14. The CDR3 is 17 residues long. Germline loops: CDR1 MDHEN, CDR2 SYDVKM.

The chain couples TRBV4-1 to TRBJ1-5, with TRBD1 matching over 8 bases. The CDR3 spans 14 residues. V dropped 11 bases and J dropped 4; count of bases not matched to a gene: 10. Germline V gene data show CDR1 as MGHRA and CDR2 as YSYEKL. CDR3 nucleotide sequence: TGCGCCGCAGGAAGGACAGGGACGAATCAGCCCCAGCATTTT. Its translation is CAAGRTGTNQPQHF.

Written as DNA, the CDR3 is TGTGCCAGCAGCTTAAAGGGACAGGGACCCACTTCAGCCGGGGAGCTGTTTTTT. It specifies CASSLKGQGPTSAGELFF. V is TRBV7-3 and J is TRBJ2-2; TRBD1 matches at 9 bases. Germline V CDR1 and CDR2: SGHTA, FQGTGA. CDR3 size: 18 residues. J was trimmed by 6 bases and V by 1 base; bases with no gene match: 12.

The V call is TRBV28, the J call TRBJ1-1; 9 bases are shared with TRBD1. Germline V CDR1 and CDR2: MDHEN, SYDVKM. This CDR3 is built from 15 residues. The J segment lost 6 bases and the V segment lost 6 bases, leaving 11 bases of the junction unmatched. CDR3 bases: TGTGCCAGCAGCCCCTGGGACAGGGACCTTTCTGAAGCTTTCTTT. Residues: CASSPWDRDLSEAFF.

The chain recombines TRBV5-4 with TRBJ2-3; 12 bases are a match to TRBD2. Germline lookup yields CDR1 SGHNT and CDR2 YYREEE (reference sequence). The junction had 6 bases not matched to a gene; V was cut back by 5 bases and J by 5 bases. The CDR3 totals 15 residues. The CDR3 nucleotides read TGTGCCAGCAGATCCGGACTAGCGGGAAAAGATACGCAGTATTTT. It encodes CASRSGLAGKDTQYF.

This chain links TRBV28 with TRBJ1-2; 8 bases align to TRBD1. The V gene's germline CDR1 is MDHEN and CDR2 SYDVKM. This CDR3 spans 15 amino acids. The V segment lost 1 base and the J segment 5 bases; nucleotides outside the gene matches: 6. CDR3 DNA sequence: TGTGCCAGCAGTTTATTCGGGACAGGCGATTATGGCTACACCTTC. As protein: CASSLFGTGDYGYTF.

This chain links TRBV4-3 with TRBJ2-3; 10 bases match TRBD2. The CDR3 has 16 residues. Germline V gene sequence: CDR1 LGHNA, CDR2 YSLEER. With V trimmed by 0 bases and J by 5 bases, 5 bases remained unmatched. In DNA, the CDR3 is TGCGCCAGCAGCCAAGATCTAGCGGGAGAGGAAGATACGCAGTATTTT. The encoded protein is CASSQDLAGEEDTQYF.

The V call is TRBV5-4, the J call TRBJ2-7; TRBD1 aligns across 7 bases. CDR3 length equals 13 residues. V dropped 5 bases and J dropped 1; count of bases not matched to a gene: 3. CDR1 SGHNT and CDR2 YYREEE come from the germline V gene (reference sequence). The CDR3 here is CASRGTASYEQYF. As DNA, the CDR3 is TGTGCCAGCAGGGGGACAGCTTCCTACGAGCAGTACTTC.

The chain employs TRBV14 and TRBJ2-4; weak D call: TRBD2 (6 bases). The germline gives CDR1 SGHDN, CDR2 FVKESK. This CDR3 is built from 16 residues. V was clipped by 2 bases and J by 3 bases, with 14 bases between them. This CDR3 is CASSQKVGGIKNIQYF. In nucleotides, the CDR3 is TGTGCCAGCAGCCAAAAAGTTGGAGGGATCAAAAACATTCAGTACTTC. The entire variable domain, with the rest obtained from reference TRBV14 and TRBJ2-4, is as follows: EAGVTQFPSHSVIEKGQTVTLRCDPISGHDNLYWYRRVMGKEIKFLLHFVKESKQDESGMPNNRFLAERTGGTYSTLKVQPAELEDSGVYFCASSQKVGGIKNIQYFGAGTRLSVL.

The CDR3 DNA follows: TGTGCCACCAGCAGAGCCACGACCGGGACAGGGCACGAGCAGTACTTC. Amino acids: CATSRATTGTGHEQYF. J is TRBJ2-7 and V is TRBV15; 9 positions match TRBD1. Trimming removed 1 base from V and 5 bases from J; junction bases left unmatched: 9. The germline V gene encodes CDR1 LNHNV and CDR2 YYDKDF (reference sequence). The CDR3 is 16 amino acids.

The chain joins TRBV2 to TRBJ1-2; no reliable D call. V was cut by 6 bases and J by 5 bases, with 19 bases left in between. Germline-derived CDR1 and CDR2 are SNHLY and FYNNEI. The CDR3 length is 15 residues. In DNA form, the CDR3 reads TGTGCCAGCAGCCCCGCTCAATCCGGGTTATATGGCTACACCTTC. It is translated as CASSPAQSGLYGYTF.

The chain has TRBV5-1 and TRBJ2-1, with 9 nucleotides matching TRBD2. CDR1 SGHRS and CDR2 YFSETQ come from the germline V gene. Trimming removed 1 base from V and 0 bases from J; junction bases left unmatched: 2. The CDR3 runs to 16 residues. The CDR3 sequence is CASSLLTSGSYNEQFF. The CDR3 coding sequence is TGCGCCAGCAGCTTGCTGACTAGCGGCTCCTACAATGAGCAGTTCTTC.

This clone has only one observation. The chain has TRBV7-8 and TRBJ2-7; TRBD1 might be the D (5 bases). CDR1 is SGHVS and CDR2 is FQNEAQ in the germline V gene. V was cut by 3 bases and J by 5 bases, with 14 bases left in between. The CDR3 spans 14 residues. CDR3 nucleotide sequence: TGTGCCAGCAGCTTCCAGCCAGGGCCAGACGAGCAGTACTTC. Protein product: CASSFQPGPDEQYF. The whole variable domain, remainder taken from reference TRBV7-8 and TRBJ2-7, is GAGVSQSPRYKVAKRGQDVALRCDPISGHVSLFWYQQALGQGPEFLTYFQNEAQLDKSGLPSDRFFAERPEGSVSTLKIQRTQQEDSAVYLCASSFQPGPDEQYFGPGTRLTVT.

This clone turned up a few times. This rearrangement joins TRBV9 to TRBJ1-1; TRBD1 matches at 7 bases. This CDR3 has 15 amino acids. Germline-derived CDR1 and CDR2 are SGDLS and YYNGEE. Losses at the gene ends were 0 bases for V and 1 base for J; bases not matched to a gene: 3. CDR3 sequence: CASSVVAGGNTEAFF. The CDR3 nucleotides read TGTGCCAGCAGCGTAGTCGCAGGGGGGAACACTGAAGCTTTCTTT.

This clone has just a few counts. The chain has TRBV7-2 and TRBJ1-1; D unclear. Trimming left V 4 bases short and J 4 bases short, with 13 bases between. CDR1 is SGHTA and CDR2 is FQGNSA in the germline V gene. There are 14 residues in the CDR3. The CDR3 loop is CASSSWGRGTEAFF. CDR3 coding DNA: TGTGCCAGCAGCTCTTGGGGTCGGGGCACTGAAGCTTTCTTT.

This clone was detected only a few times. This chain uses TRBV19 with TRBJ1-1; D is unclear. Trimming pared 0 bases from V and 3 bases from J, leaving 5 bases between. The germline gives CDR1 LNHDA, CDR2 SQIVND (reference sequence). The CDR3 length is 13 residues. CDR3 in DNA: TGTGCCAGTAGTATAGAGTCATACACTGAAGCTTTCTTT. This sequence encodes CASSIESYTEAFF. Full variable domain (outside the CDR3, taken from reference TRBV19 and TRBJ1-1): DGGITQSPKYLFRKEGQNVTLSCEQNLNHDAMYWYRQDPGQGLRLIYYSQIVNDFQKGDIAEGYSVSREKKESFPLTVTSAQKNPTAFYLCASSIESYTEAFFGQGTRLTVV.

This sequence joins TRBV6-4 and TRBJ2-7; TRBD2 matches 8 bases. The germline V gene encodes CDR1 MRHNA and CDR2 SNTAGT. This CDR3 spans 13 amino acids. J was trimmed by 6 bases and V by 8 bases; bases with no gene match: 9. The DNA of the CDR3 is TGTGCCAGCTACCACGGGACTAGTTCCGAGCAGTACTTC. This translates into CASYHGTSSEQYF.

The rearrangement links TRBV7-6 to TRBJ2-1; D is undetermined. This CDR3 spans 11 amino acids. Germline V gene lookup returns CDR1 SGHVS and CDR2 FNYEAQ. The ends were cut back, 2 bases at V and 6 bases at J, with 2 bases in the middle. The CDR3 here is CASSLLNEQFF. CDR3 nucleotides: TGTGCCAGCAGCTTACTCAATGAGCAGTTCTTC.

The CDR3 here is CAISESFASSYNEQFF. CDR3 coding DNA: TGTGCCATCAGTGAGTCGTTTGCTAGTTCCTACAATGAGCAGTTCTTC. The rearrangement links TRBV10-3 to TRBJ2-1; D not resolved. With 0 bases removed from V and 1 base from J, the gap between germline ends came to 10 bases. The CDR3 is 16 amino acids. The germline CDR1 and CDR2 sequences are ENHRY and SYGVKD.

The chain couples TRBV7-6 to TRBJ2-3; 10 nucleotides match TRBD2. The CDR3 has 22 amino acids. J gave up 3 bases and V 2 bases, and 23 bases lay outside the gene matches. Germline V gives CDR1 SGHVS, CDR2 FNYEAQ. DNA of the CDR3: TGTGCCAGCAGCTTACCACGAGAATTGGCTAGCGGGAGAGTTTCCGTAACAGATACGCAGTATTTT. The encoded protein is CASSLPRELASGRVSVTDTQYF.

This clone appeared a single time. V usage is TRBV9 and J usage is TRBJ2-2, with 10 bases lining up with TRBD2. V lost 1 base, J lost 6 bases, and 3 bases stayed unmatched. The CDR3 length is 15 residues. Germline CDR1 and CDR2: SGDLS and YYNGEE. CDR3 nucleotides: TGTGCCAGCAGCGTAAGGCTAGCGGGAGCCGGGGAGCTGTTTTTT. Translation: CASSVRLAGAGELFF.

The chain uses TRBV29-1 and TRBJ1-2, with D perhaps matching TRBD1 (5 bases). Trimming shortened V by 4 bases and J by 9 bases, and 18 bases separated the two germline ends. This CDR3 spans 13 amino acids. Per germline, CDR1 SQVTM and CDR2 ANQGSEA. CDR3 nucleotide sequence: TGCAGCGTTGGCCTCAGGGACTTTACTCGCTACACCTTC. Its protein is CSVGLRDFTRYTF.

The rearrangement uses TRBV19 and TRBJ2-1; 12 bases fit TRBD2. The V and J ends lost 4 bases and 6 bases, in that order; junction bases with no gene match: 4. This CDR3 comprises 15 residues. Per germline, CDR1 LNHDA and CDR2 SQIVND (reference sequence). The CDR3 region has the DNA TGTGCCAGTAGTAGACTAGCGGGAGTTCCCAATGAGCAGTTCTTC. This codes for CASSRLAGVPNEQFF.